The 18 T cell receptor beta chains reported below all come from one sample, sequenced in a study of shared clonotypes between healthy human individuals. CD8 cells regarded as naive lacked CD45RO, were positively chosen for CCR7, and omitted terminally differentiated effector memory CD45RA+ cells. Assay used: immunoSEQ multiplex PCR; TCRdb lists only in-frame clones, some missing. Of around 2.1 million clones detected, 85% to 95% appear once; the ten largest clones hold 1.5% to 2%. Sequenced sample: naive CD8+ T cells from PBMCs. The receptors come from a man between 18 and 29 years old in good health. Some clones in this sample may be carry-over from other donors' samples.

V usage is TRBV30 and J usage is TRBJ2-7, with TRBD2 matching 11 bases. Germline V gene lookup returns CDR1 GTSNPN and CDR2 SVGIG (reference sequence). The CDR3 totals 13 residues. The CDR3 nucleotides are TGTGCGTCACTAGCGGGAGCCCCCTACGAGCAGTACTTC. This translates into CASLAGAPYEQYF. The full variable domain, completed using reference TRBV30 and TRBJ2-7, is SQTIHQWPATLVQPVGSPLSLECTVEGTSNPNLYWYRQAAGRGLQLLFYSVGIGQISSEVPQNLSASRPQDRQFILSSKKLLLSDSGFYLCASLAGAPYEQYFGPGTRLTVT.

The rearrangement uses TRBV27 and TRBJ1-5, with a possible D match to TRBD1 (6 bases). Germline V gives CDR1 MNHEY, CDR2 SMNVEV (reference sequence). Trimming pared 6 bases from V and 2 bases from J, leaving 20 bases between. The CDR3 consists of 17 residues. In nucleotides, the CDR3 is TGTGCCAGCAGAGGGGGGAGGGAACCATGGGGCAATCAGCCCCAGCATTTT. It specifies CASRGGREPWGNQPQHF.

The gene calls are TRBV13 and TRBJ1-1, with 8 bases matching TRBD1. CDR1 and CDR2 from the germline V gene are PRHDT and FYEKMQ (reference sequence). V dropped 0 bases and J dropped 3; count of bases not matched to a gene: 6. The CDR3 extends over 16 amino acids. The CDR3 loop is CASSLGPQGGDTEAFF. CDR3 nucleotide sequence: TGTGCCAGCAGCTTAGGGCCACAGGGGGGAGACACTGAAGCTTTCTTT.

In DNA, the CDR3 is TGTGCCAGCAGTGACGAGGAACACGGAGGGAACACTGAAGCTTTCTTT. Translation: CASSDEEHGGNTEAFF. The chain uses TRBV2 and TRBJ1-1, with D unclear. Germline V lookup: CDR1 SNHLY, CDR2 FYNNEI. The CDR3 covers 16 residues. Trimming removed 3 bases at V and 1 base at J, with 15 bases between.

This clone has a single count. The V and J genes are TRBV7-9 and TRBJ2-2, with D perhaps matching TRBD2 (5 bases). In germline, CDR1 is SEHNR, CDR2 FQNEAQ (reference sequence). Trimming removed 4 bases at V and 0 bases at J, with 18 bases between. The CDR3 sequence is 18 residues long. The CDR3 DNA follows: TGTGCCAGCAGCTACCTCCCGGGGAGCGGAGCGAACACCGGGGAGCTGTTTTTT. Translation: CASSYLPGSGANTGELFF.

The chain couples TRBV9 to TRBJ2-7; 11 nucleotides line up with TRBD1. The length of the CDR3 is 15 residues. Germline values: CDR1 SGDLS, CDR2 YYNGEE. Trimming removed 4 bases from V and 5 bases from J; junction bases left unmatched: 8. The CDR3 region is CASSSSWTGGDEQYF. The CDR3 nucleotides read TGTGCCAGCAGCTCTAGCTGGACAGGGGGCGACGAGCAGTACTTC.

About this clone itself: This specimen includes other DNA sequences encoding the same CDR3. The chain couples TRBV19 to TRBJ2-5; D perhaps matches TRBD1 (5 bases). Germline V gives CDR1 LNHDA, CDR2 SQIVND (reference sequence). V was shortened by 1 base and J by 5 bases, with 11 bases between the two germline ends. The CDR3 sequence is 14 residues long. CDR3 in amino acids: CASSIVGAGETQYF. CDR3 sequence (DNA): TGTGCCAGTAGTATAGTTGGAGCAGGGGAGACCCAGTACTTC.

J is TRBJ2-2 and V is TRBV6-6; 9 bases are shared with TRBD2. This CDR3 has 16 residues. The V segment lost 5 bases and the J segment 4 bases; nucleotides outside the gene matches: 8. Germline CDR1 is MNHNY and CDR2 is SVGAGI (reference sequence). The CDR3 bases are TGTGCCAGCAGTCTTCTAGCGGGATGGAGCACCGGGGAGCTGTTTTTT. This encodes CASSLLAGWSTGELFF.

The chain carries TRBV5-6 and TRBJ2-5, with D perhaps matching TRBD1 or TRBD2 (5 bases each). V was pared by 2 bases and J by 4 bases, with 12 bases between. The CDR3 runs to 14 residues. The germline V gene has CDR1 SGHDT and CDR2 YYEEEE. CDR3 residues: CASSFGAMGETQYF. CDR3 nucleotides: TGTGCCAGCAGCTTCGGGGCTATGGGAGAGACCCAGTACTTC.

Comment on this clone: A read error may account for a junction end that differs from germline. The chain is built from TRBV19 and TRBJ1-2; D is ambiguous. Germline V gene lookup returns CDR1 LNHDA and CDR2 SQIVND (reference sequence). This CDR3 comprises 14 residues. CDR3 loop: CASTPVTESYAYTF. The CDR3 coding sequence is TGTGCCAGTACCCCCGTTACGGAATCTTATGCCTACACCTTC.

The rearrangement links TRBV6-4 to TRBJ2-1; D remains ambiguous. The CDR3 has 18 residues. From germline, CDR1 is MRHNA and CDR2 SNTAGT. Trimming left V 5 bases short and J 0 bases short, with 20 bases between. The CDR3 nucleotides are TGTGCCAGCAGTTCCGACTTACACATTGGCATCTCCTACAATGAGCAGTTCTTC. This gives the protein CASSSDLHIGISYNEQFF.

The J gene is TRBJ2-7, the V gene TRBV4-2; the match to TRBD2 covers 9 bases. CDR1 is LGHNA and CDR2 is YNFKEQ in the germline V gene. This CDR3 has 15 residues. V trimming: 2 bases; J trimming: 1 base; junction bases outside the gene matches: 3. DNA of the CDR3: TGTGCCAGCAGCCAAACTAGCGGGTGGTCCTACGAGCAGTACTTC. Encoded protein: CASSQTSGWSYEQYF.

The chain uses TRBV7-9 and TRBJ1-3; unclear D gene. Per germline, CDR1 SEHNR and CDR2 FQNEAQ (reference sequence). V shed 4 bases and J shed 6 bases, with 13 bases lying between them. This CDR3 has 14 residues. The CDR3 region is CASSSMEWENTIYF. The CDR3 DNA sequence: TGTGCCAGCAGCTCGATGGAGTGGGAAAACACCATATATTTT. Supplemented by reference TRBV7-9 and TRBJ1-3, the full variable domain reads DTGVSQNPRHKITKRGQNVTFRCDPISEHNRLYWYRQTLGQGPEFLTYFQNEAQLEKSRLLSDRFSAERPKGSFSTLEIQRTEQGDSAMYLCASSSMEWENTIYFGEGSWLTVV.

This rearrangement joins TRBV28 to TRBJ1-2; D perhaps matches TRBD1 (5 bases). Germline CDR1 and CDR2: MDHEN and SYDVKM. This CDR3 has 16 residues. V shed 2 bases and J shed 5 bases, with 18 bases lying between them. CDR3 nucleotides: TGTGCCAGCAGTTTAGCTTATAGGGTAGGGGATTATGGCTACACCTTC. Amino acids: CASSLAYRVGDYGYTF.

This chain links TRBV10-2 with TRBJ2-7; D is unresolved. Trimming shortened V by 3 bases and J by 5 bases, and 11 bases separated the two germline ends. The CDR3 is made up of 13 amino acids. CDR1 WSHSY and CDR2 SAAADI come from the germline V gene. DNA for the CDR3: TGCGCCAGCAGTGATCGAAGGGCCAACGAGCAGTACTTC. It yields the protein CASSDRRANEQYF.

CDR3 nucleotides: TGTGCCAGCAGCTGGGGCCGACAGGGGAAAGGTTATGGCTACACCTTC. Amino acid sequence: CASSWGRQGKGYGYTF. The rearrangement uses TRBV5-8 and TRBJ1-2; TRBD1 matches 8 bases. This CDR3 comprises 16 residues. Germline V CDR1 and CDR2: SGHTS, YDEGEE. With 3 bases clipped from V and 5 bases from J, the junction kept 12 bases outside the gene matches.

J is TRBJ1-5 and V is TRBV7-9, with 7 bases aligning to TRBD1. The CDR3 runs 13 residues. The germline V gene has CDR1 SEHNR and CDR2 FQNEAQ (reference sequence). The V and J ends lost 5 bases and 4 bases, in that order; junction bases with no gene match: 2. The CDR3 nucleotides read TGTGCCAGCAGCCAGACAGGGAATCAGCCCCAGCATTTT. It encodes CASSQTGNQPQHF.

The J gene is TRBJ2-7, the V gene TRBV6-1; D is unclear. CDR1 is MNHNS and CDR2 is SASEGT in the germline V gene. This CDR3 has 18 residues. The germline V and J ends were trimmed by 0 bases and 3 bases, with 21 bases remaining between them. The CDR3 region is CASSEAPVKGSALYEQYF. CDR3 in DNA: TGTGCCAGCAGTGAAGCGCCCGTAAAAGGGTCAGCCCTCTACGAGCAGTACTTC.